This T cell receptor (beta chain) was captured by sequencing in a study of read filtering for tumor transcriptome and immune sequencing (TCRdb year 2020). With respect to the entire study: The cohort had under 20 male and roughly 14 female patients with a mean age of roughly 64 years, ranging from roughly 45 to 80. By revised international staging, eight or nine patients were R-ISS I, 15 to 20 were R-ISS II and 7 were R-ISS III. The study compared TCR repertoires from targeted immune repertoire sequencing and bulk whole-transcriptome sequencing run on the same bone marrow samples. TCR-region mapped reads per sample ranged from about 3.5 to 11 million with IR-seq versus only about 85 to 1273 with RNA-seq. A main aim was a read-filtering strategy for immune repertoire data, specifically whether clonotypes supported by a single read should be removed. Whole-transcriptome libraries were prepared with the TruSeq RNA Access Library Prep Kit after DNase treatment.

There are 14 amino acids in the CDR3, from cysteine to phenylalanine inclusive. The read is trimmed to its CDR3 DNA, 42 bases read in frame from base 1. Trimming costs V 2 bases and J 4 bases, and their ends lie 12 bases apart. According to the germline V gene (reference sequence), CDR1 reads MNHEY and CDR2 reads SMNVEV. This clonotype came up many times. Its antigen specificity is not known. Base qualities were left out, and no much larger clone turns up one base away. On the study overall, not on this receptor specifically: When single-read clonotypes were removed, the proportions of shared clonotypes in IR-seq and RNA-seq correlated more strongly. Compared with RNA-seq, IR-seq captured clonotypes at much higher depth and more reliably, and a smaller IR-seq throughput was enough to identify most shared clonotypes. The sorted CD138-negative fraction was a mixed bone marrow immune population, not purified T cells. Single-read clonotypes made up about 81.9% of clonotypes but 3% to 3.5% of total reads in IR-seq, and roughly three quarters of clonotypes and about 45% of reads in RNA-seq.

TCR libraries were constructed from roughly 380 ng RNA using the Immunoverse kit, and molecular barcoded adaptors covering alpha/delta and beta/gamma chains were employed. TCR library preparation was performed with the same RNA that was used for transcriptome sequencing. Sequencing of the TCR libraries was done on an Illumina HiSeq 4000 with 2 x 150 cycles. The paper's data handling went like this. TCR reads were aligned to human V, D, J and C references and assembled into CDR3 clonotypes with MiXCR, including quality filtering and error correction. Clonotype counts and gene usage diversity were analyzed with the tcR package in R. Raw mapping reads were checked after the RNA-seq reads had been mapped by STAR aligner version 2.5.3a onto the human GRCh37 genome. To test how sequencing depth affected the clonotypes detected, IR-seq fastq files were randomly downsampled with Seqtk 1.3. TCRdb trimmed the raw reads at Q25, called clones with MiXCR and kept productive beta chains. Rows matching on CDR3 protein sequence are summarized as one entry with the most common DNA and genes. TCRdb assigned the V and J calls; the authors' analysis was not used. In this sample the table shows approximately 62,000 distinct CDR3 sequences, less than 20% of which occur a single time. The ten largest clones capture roughly 11% of the sample.

Every patient had bone marrow sampled at the time of active disease. Isolation of bone marrow mononuclear cells was performed by Ficoll-Hypaque density gradient centrifugation. Myeloma plasma cells were removed and CD138-negative cells were collected by negative selection after labeling with CD138 magnetic microbeads on a MACS separator. The purity of the isolated cells was checked by flow cytometry with CD138 antibodies on an Attune NxT. Total RNA was extracted with TRIzol reagent and quantified with a NanoDrop spectrophotometer. For each patient, paired RNA-seq and IR-seq were run on the CD138-negative bone marrow sample from that patient.

Specimen: a population of CD138-negative cells sorted from bone marrow. Per the publication, the cell subset or site label means: bone marrow mononuclear cells depleted of CD138+ plasma/myeloma cells by negative magnetic selection. The sequence came from a donor at least 40 years old with multiple myeloma. The rearrangement combines TRBV27 with TRBJ2-7; TRBD2 is perhaps the D gene, given 5 matching bases. For the CDR3, the sequence is CASSLEVSGYEQYF. Read as DNA, the sequence is TGTGCCAGCAGTTTAGAGGTTTCGGGATACGAGCAGTACTTC.